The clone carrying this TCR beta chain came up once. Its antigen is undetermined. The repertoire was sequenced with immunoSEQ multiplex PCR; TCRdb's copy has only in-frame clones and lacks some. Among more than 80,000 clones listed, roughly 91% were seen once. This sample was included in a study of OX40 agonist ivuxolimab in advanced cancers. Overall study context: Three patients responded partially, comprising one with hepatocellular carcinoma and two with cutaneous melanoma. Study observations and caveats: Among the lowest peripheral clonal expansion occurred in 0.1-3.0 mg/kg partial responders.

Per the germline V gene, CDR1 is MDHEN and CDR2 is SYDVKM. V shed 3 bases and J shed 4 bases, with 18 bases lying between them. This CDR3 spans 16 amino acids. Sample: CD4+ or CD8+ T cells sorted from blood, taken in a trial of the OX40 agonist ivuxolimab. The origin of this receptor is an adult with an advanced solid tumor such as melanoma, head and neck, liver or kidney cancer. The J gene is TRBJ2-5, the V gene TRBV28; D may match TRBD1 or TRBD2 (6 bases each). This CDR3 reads CASSFLGGGRLETQYF. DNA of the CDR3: TGTGCCAGCAGTTTCCTAGGGGGAGGCAGATTAGAGACCCAGTACTTC.